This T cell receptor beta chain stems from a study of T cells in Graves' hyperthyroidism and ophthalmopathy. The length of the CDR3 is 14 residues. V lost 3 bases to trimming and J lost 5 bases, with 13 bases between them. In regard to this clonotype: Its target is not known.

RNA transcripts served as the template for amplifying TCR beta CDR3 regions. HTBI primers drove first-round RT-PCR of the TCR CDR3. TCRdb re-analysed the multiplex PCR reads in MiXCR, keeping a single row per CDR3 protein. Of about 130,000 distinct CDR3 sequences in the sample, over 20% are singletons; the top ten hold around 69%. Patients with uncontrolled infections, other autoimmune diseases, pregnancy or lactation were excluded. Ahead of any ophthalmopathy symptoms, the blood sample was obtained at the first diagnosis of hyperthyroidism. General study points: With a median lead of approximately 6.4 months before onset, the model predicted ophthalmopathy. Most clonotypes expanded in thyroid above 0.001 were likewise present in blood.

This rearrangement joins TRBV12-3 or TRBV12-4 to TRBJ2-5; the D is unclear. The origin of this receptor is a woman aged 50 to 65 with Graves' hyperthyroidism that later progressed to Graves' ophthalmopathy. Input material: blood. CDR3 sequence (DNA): TGTGCCAGCAGTTTCTTAGCAGCTCATGAGACCCAGTACTTC. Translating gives CASSFLAAHETQYF.